This T cell receptor beta chain was sequenced in a study of shared clonotypes between healthy human individuals. In the naive CD8 group, cells lacked CD45RO and were positively selected for CCR7, so terminally differentiated effector memory CD45RA+ cells were left out. Healthy adults negative for HIV, lacking recent acute infections or vaccinations, served as donors. Tens of thousands of T cell genomes, or roughly 180 ng DNA, went into the sorted-subset replicate PCRs. This table comes from immunoSEQ multiplex PCR, and its TCRdb copy is limited to in-frame clones, with some not included. The sample yields more than 600,000 clones, about 90% seen once. The germline V gene encodes CDR1 MNHEY and CDR2 SVGAGI. The CDR3 runs 12 residues. The V and J ends lost 5 bases and 6 bases respectively, with 10 bases between them.

The sequence was collected from a man aged 25 to 40 in good health. The chain links TRBV6-5 to TRBJ1-2; D gene uncertain. Sequencing input: naive CD8+ T cells sorted from blood. CDR3 sequence: CASSTTGNGYTF. The CDR3 region has the DNA TGTGCCAGCAGTACTACGGGAAATGGCTACACCTTC.